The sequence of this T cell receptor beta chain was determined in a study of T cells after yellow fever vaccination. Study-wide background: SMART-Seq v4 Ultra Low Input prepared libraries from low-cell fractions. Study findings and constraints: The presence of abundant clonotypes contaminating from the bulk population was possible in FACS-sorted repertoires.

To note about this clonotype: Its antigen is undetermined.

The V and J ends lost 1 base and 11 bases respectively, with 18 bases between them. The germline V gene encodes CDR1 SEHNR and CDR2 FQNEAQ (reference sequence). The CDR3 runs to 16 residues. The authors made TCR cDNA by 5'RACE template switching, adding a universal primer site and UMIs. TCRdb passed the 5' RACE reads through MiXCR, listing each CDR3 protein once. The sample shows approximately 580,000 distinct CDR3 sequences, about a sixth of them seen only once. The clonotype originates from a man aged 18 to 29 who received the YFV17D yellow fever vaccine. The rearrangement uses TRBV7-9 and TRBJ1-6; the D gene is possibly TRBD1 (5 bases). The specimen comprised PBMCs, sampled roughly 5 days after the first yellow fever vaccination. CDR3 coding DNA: TGTGCCAGCAGCTTAGTAGCCGGGACCCCCAGGCCACCCCTCCACTTT. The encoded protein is CASSLVAGTPRPPLHF.